This TCR beta chain originates from a study of blood T cell repertoires in COVID-19. Whole-study context: Some COVID-19 samples were acute and others convalescent; all came from the United States, Italy and Spain. Sample material is recorded as cDNA or gDNA derived from T cells, B-cell-depleted T cells, or PBMCs.

Germline loops: CDR1 MDHEN, CDR2 SYDVKM. This CDR3 spans 12 amino acids. V dropped 7 bases and J dropped 4 bases, with 11 bases sitting between them. Per the study methods: Scientists estimated how many nucleated cells there were by amplifying reference gene primers. Repertoires were generated with immunoSEQ multiplex PCR, while TCRdb's copy carries only in-frame clones and drops some. The D gene and trimming were derived from the DNA, and the V and J assignments and clone size from that table. This table holds fewer than 120,000 clones, about 90% found once. This sequence joins TRBV28 and TRBJ2-7; D call uncertain. Sequencing input: peripheral blood. The clonotype was recovered from a human donor in a cohort sampled during active COVID-19. CDR3 residues: CASTSSLYEQYF. CDR3 coding DNA: TGTGCCAGCACCTCCTCGTTATACGAGCAGTACTTC.